This T cell receptor (beta chain) was retrieved from a study of lymphopenia after photon versus proton radiotherapy. The ends were cut back, 11 bases at V and 5 bases at J, with 15 bases in the middle. CDR3 length equals 13 residues. Germline assignment: CDR1 LNHDA and CDR2 SQIVND (reference sequence). This table comes from immunoSEQ multiplex PCR, and its TCRdb copy is limited to in-frame clones, with some not included. The sample records 7,500 to 9,500 clones, less than 90% being singletons. Material: peripheral blood, obtained from a patient treated with photon-based radiotherapy. The receptor's source is a woman in her 70s with pancreatic cancer. The rearrangement joins TRBV19 to TRBJ1-4; D possibly corresponds to TRBD1 (5 bases). CDR3 protein: CAGLTAINEKLFF. In DNA, the CDR3 is TGTGCCGGACTGACAGCCATAAATGAAAAACTGTTTTTT.